The 2 T cell receptor beta chains in this list originate from one sample, sequenced in a study of T cells after yellow fever vaccination. TCRdb reprocessed the 5' RACE reads with MiXCR, giving one entry per CDR3 protein. The data contain approximately 330,000 distinct CDR3 sequences, roughly an eighth of them singletons. Sequences were derived from CD4+ T cells sorted from PBMCs, sampled 15 days after the yellow fever booster vaccination. All receptors derive from a young man who received the YFV17D yellow fever vaccine.

CDR3: CASSSYGTSGEVGETQYF. The CDR3 region has the DNA TGTGCCAGCAGCTCTTACGGGACTAGCGGGGAGGTCGGAGAGACCCAGTACTTC. The chain uses TRBV7-3 and TRBJ2-5, with 13 bases fitting TRBD2. J lost 4 bases, V lost 4 bases, and 12 bases had no gene match. The germline CDR1 and CDR2 sequences are SGHTA and FQGTGA. The CDR3 consists of 18 residues.

This clonotype was recorded a few times. The chain is built from TRBV6-5 and TRBJ2-5, with 9 nucleotides matching TRBD1. CDR1 and CDR2 from the germline V gene are MNHEY and SVGAGI. V dropped 8 bases and J dropped 5; count of bases not matched to a gene: 12. The CDR3 is 15 amino acids. As DNA, the CDR3 is TGTGCCAGCGCTAGGACAGGGGCGGTCGCGGAGACCCAGTACTTC. Protein sequence: CASARTGAVAETQYF.